The 5 T cell receptor beta chains in this list originate from one sample, sequenced in a study of cytomegalovirus exposure and HLA in healthy donors (dated by TCRdb to 2017 to 2019). The library was produced with the immunoSEQ multiplex PCR assay. For the multiplex PCR, a mixture combining 60 forward primers for TCR Vbeta segments and 13 reverse primers for TCR Jbeta segments was used. This immuneACCESS table, as held by TCRdb, lists in-frame sequences with V and J called but not all clones. Of the missing ones, under half trace to an unresolved V gene in checked studies; the others have no known cause. This sample is represented by tens of thousands of clones; around 60% of them were singletons. Approximately 4% of the sample goes to the ten largest clones. The sample was PBMCs. These receptor sequences come from a male donor in good health and CMV-seropositive.

The gene calls are TRBV28 and TRBJ1-1; 8 bases are a match to TRBD1. The length of the CDR3 is 16 residues. With 7 bases clipped from V and 6 bases from J, the junction kept 16 bases outside the gene matches. CDR1 and CDR2 (germline): MDHEN, SYDVKM. The CDR3 sequence: CASTLGRGLLFSEAFF. CDR3 nucleotides: TGTGCCAGCACCCTTGGCAGGGGGCTTCTCTTCTCTGAAGCTTTCTTT.

This clone was observed a handful of times. V gene TRBV28 combines with J gene TRBJ2-7; 15 nucleotides line up with TRBD2. From germline, CDR1 is MDHEN and CDR2 SYDVKM. V lost 6 bases and J lost 7; bases outside the gene matches: 10. The CDR3 consists of 16 residues. CDR3 residues: CASSLGLAGGRWEQYF. CDR3 coding DNA: TGTGCCAGCAGCCTCGGACTAGCGGGAGGGCGTTGGGAGCAGTACTTC.

This chain joins TRBV13 and TRBJ2-1, with D uncertain. Germline CDR1 and CDR2: PRHDT and FYEKMQ (reference sequence). The CDR3 contains 16 residues. Trimming left V 5 bases short and J 0 bases short, with 14 bases between. The CDR3 region is CASSPRLLSSYNEQFF. The CDR3 region has the DNA TGTGCCAGCAGCCCCCGACTGCTCAGCTCCTACAATGAGCAGTTCTTC. Together with reference TRBV13 and TRBJ2-1, the CDR3 gives the full variable domain: AAGVIQSPRHLIKEKRETATLKCYPIPRHDTVYWYQQGPGQDPQFLISFYEKMQSDKGSIPDRFSAQQFSDYHSELNMSSLELGDSALYFCASSPRLLSSYNEQFFGPGTRLTVL.

The chain recombines TRBV5-1 with TRBJ2-2; the match to TRBD1 covers 9 bases. The CDR3 extends over 15 amino acids. Germline values: CDR1 SGHRS, CDR2 YFSETQ. The V and J ends lost 4 bases and 6 bases, in that order; junction bases with no gene match: 7. CDR3 sequence reads: CASSPRQGEAGELFF. The CDR3 nucleotides read TGCGCCAGCAGCCCCCGACAGGGGGAGGCCGGGGAGCTGTTTTTT.

The chain carries TRBV29-1 and TRBJ2-2; maybe TRBD2 (5 bases). Germline loops: CDR1 SQVTM, CDR2 ANQGSEA. There are 16 residues in the CDR3. V was pared by 0 bases and J by 6 bases, with 17 bases between. The CDR3 loop is CSVEDLSGRLSGELFF. CDR3 sequence (DNA): TGCAGCGTTGAAGATCTGAGCGGACGGTTGTCCGGGGAGCTGTTTTTT.